A single sample is the source of the 3 T cell receptor beta chains below, sequenced in a study of shared clonotypes between healthy human individuals. TCRdb keeps only in-frame clones here, not all; method: immunoSEQ multiplex PCR. The sample holds hundreds of thousands of clones, around three quarters seen once. Sequencing was performed on memory CD4+ T cells sorted from blood. The subset: CD45RA-negative fraction. These receptors were taken from a woman in her 30s in good health.

The chain combines TRBV7-9 with TRBJ2-7; D not resolved. The V end was cut by 2 bases, the J end by 3 bases, with 14 bases between. CDR1 and CDR2 (germline): SEHNR, FQNEAQ (reference sequence). The CDR3 sequence is 15 residues long. The CDR3: CASSLRALGFYEQYF. The CDR3 DNA reads TGTGCCAGCAGCTTACGGGCTCTGGGGTTCTACGAGCAGTACTTC.

The chain combines TRBV19 with TRBJ1-5, with D unclear. Trimming stripped 6 bases from V and 7 bases from J, with 4 bases between. The germline gives CDR1 LNHDA, CDR2 SQIVND (reference sequence). This CDR3 comprises 10 residues. Here the CDR3 reads CASRGQPQHF. The CDR3, as DNA: TGTGCCAGTAGAGGGCAGCCCCAGCATTTT. The full variable domain, in which reference TRBV19 and TRBJ1-5 provide the parts outside the CDR3, is DGGITQSPKYLFRKEGQNVTLSCEQNLNHDAMYWYRQDPGQGLRLIYYSQIVNDFQKGDIAEGYSVSREKKESFPLTVTSAQKNPTAFYLCASRGQPQHFGDGTRLSIL.

This clone was seen only once. V usage is TRBV6-1 and J usage is TRBJ2-3, with D maybe TRBD2 (6 bases). The V end lost 2 bases, the J end lost 10 bases, and 10 bases lay between the germline ends. The CDR3 extends over 12 amino acids. Looked up from germline, CDR1 is MNHNS and CDR2 is SASEGT. CDR3 sequence: CASSEMAGPQYF. CDR3 nucleotides: TGTGCCAGCAGTGAAATGGCGGGGCCGCAGTATTTT.